Below, 8 T cell receptor beta chains from the same sample are listed, as sequenced in a study of HIV-infected children after antiretroviral therapy interruption. RNA-based 3' RACE libraries used unique molecular identifiers. TCRdb itself ran the 3' RACE reads through MiXCR, one entry per CDR3 protein. Counted here are 40,000 to 50,000 distinct CDR3 sequences, roughly 4.5% occurring once; the ten biggest clones make up over 0.65%. The treatment: PENTA 11 planned treatment interruption arm or continuous ART arm. This specimen consisted of CD45RA+ CD4+ T cells from PBMCs, pooled from several time points, obtained from a donor given antiretroviral therapy, either interrupted or continuous. The subset here: naive CD4+ CD45RA+ CD45RO- T cells. The receptors were sampled from a pool of human donors with HIV.

In its sample, this clonotype is medium-sized (0.01 to 0.1%). The gene calls are TRBV10-3 and TRBJ2-1; TRBD1 might be the D (6 bases). There are 18 residues in the CDR3. V gave up 5 bases and J gave up 0 bases, with 20 bases separating them. In germline, CDR1 is ENHRY, CDR2 SYGVKD. CDR3 loop: CAISPRGSRLSSYNEQFF. The CDR3 DNA reads TGTGCCATCAGTCCAAGGGGGAGCCGTCTTAGCTCCTACAATGAGCAGTTCTTC.

This clonotype came up many times. This chain joins TRBV28 and TRBJ1-4, with TRBD1 matching over 9 bases. From germline, CDR1 is MDHEN and CDR2 SYDVKM. This CDR3 comprises 17 residues. The trim removed 6 bases at V and 3 bases at J, leaving 11 bases unmatched. The CDR3 DNA is TGTGCCAGCAGCAATACAGGGGGCAGGAGGGCTAATGAAAAACTGTTTTTT. Encoded protein: CASSNTGGRRANEKLFF.

The chain links TRBV23-1 to TRBJ1-5; the D is unclear. TRBV23-1 is an ORF for which the function is uncertain. The V end lost 0 bases, the J end lost 3 bases, and 9 bases lay between the germline ends. The CDR3 is made up of 15 amino acids. For the CDR3, the DNA is TGCGCCAGCAGTCAATCGTCGCGGCACAATCAGCCCCAGCATTTT. It specifies CASSQSSRHNQPQHF.

The chain links TRBV29-1 to TRBJ2-3; D possibly corresponds to TRBD2 (5 bases). The germline CDR1 and CDR2 sequences are SQVTM and ANQGSEA. With 3 bases removed from V and 1 base from J, the gap between germline ends came to 5 bases. This CDR3 spans 12 amino acids. This CDR3 reads CSVDGGTDTQYF. The CDR3 region has the DNA TGCAGCGTTGACGGGGGCACAGATACGCAGTATTTT.

To note about this clonotype: At one boundary the junction diverges from the germline segment, which might be a read error. The rearrangement uses TRBV5-1 and TRBJ2-7; the D is unclear. Germline V lookup: CDR1 SGHRS, CDR2 YFSETQ. The CDR3 is 14 residues long. In DNA, the CDR3 is TGCGCCAGCAGCTTCGTAGACAACTCCTCCGAGCAGTACTTC. Encoded protein: CASSFVDNSSEQYF.

This clonotype was detected many times. The chain joins TRBV29-1 to TRBJ1-2, with no clear D. In germline, CDR1 is SQVTM, CDR2 ANQGSEA. This CDR3 has 10 amino acids. The V end lost 7 bases, the J end lost 6 bases, and 9 bases lay between the germline ends. The CDR3 sequence is CSAASNGYTF. The CDR3 coding sequence is TGCAGCGCCGCGTCGAATGGCTACACCTTC.

There are many counts of this clonotype. The V call is TRBV29-1, the J call TRBJ2-7; possible D gene TRBD1, 7 bases. The CDR3 has 13 residues. Germline CDR1 and CDR2: SQVTM and ANQGSEA. V was trimmed by 3 bases and J by 4 bases, leaving 13 bases between them. The CDR3 DNA reads as TGCAGCGTTGAGGAGGGCAGGGGGTACGAGCAGTACTTC. As protein: CSVEEGRGYEQYF.

The chain links TRBV29-1 to TRBJ1-2, with no clear D. Germline CDR1 reads SQVTM; CDR2 reads ANQGSEA. The CDR3 loop spans 12 amino acids. The germline V and J ends were trimmed by 3 bases and 10 bases, with 15 bases remaining between them. CDR3: CSVDTGIRHYTF. CDR3 DNA sequence: TGCAGCGTTGATACCGGAATACGGCACTACACCTTC.